These T cell receptor beta chains were read from a single sample in a study of PD-1 blockade in classical Hodgkin lymphoma. Produced via immunoSEQ multiplex PCR; TCRdb's table is partial and in-frame only. This sample yields tens of thousands of clones, of which approximately 89% are seen a single time; about 10% belongs to the top ten. Specimen: peripheral blood mononuclear cells (PBMCs), collected before the second cycle of nivolumab. The receptors stem from a human donor with classical Hodgkin lymphoma. Both conserved end residues are part of each CDR3. Each record gives: D gene, CDR3 length, J gene, V gene, clone size, CDR3 protein, CDR3 DNA. A D gene is named only where the DNA matches it firmly. Clone size appears in some rows only: once, few, many, or a class for an expanded clone.

NA	14	TRBJ2-3	TRBV9	NA	CASSVEPVADTQYF	TGTGCCAGCAGCGTAGAACCAGTGGCAGATACGCAGTATTTT
TRBD1	15	TRBJ2-7	TRBV11-3	NA	CASSVRDRASYEQYF	TGTGCCAGCAGCGTCCGGGACAGGGCCTCCTACGAGCAGTACTTC
TRBD1	16	TRBJ1-6	TRBV4-1	few	CASSQGNRGGNSPLHF	TGCGCCAGCAGCCAAGGAAACAGGGGAGGTAATTCACCCCTCCACTTT
TRBD2	13	TRBJ2-7	TRBV11-2	NA	CASSFGGSYEQYF	TGTGCCAGCAGCTTCGGGGGGAGTTACGAGCAGTACTTC
NA	14	TRBJ2-1	TRBV5-8	NA	CASSLAGIRNEQFF	TGTGCCAGCAGCTTGGCCGGCATACGGAATGAGCAGTTCTTC
NA	11	TRBJ2-1	TRBV30	NA	CAWADPGTPVF	TGTGCCTGGGCCGACCCCGGGACCCCCGTCTTC
NA	14	TRBJ2-7	TRBV27	NA	CASRYTERYYEQYF	TGTGCCAGCAGATATACAGAGAGATACTACGAGCAGTACTTC
NA	12	TRBJ2-1	TRBV5-4	few	CASSQLGGEQFF	TGTGCCAGCAGCCAACTAGGGGGTGAGCAGTTCTTC
TRBD2	16	TRBJ2-5	TRBV4-2	NA	CASSQGNSGGEETQYF	TGTGCCAGCAGCCAAGGAAATAGCGGGGGAGAAGAGACCCAGTACTTC
NA	15	TRBJ2-2	TRBV5-1	NA	CASSLAETYTGELFF	TGCGCCAGCAGCTTGGCTGAAACTTACACCGGGGAGCTGTTTTTT
TRBD1	15	TRBJ1-2	TRBV9	NA	CASSVDTGASYGYTF	TGTGCCAGCAGCGTAGACACAGGGGCGAGCTATGGCTACACCTTC
TRBD2	15	TRBJ2-7	TRBV4-2	NA	CASSQWGGVDDEQYF	TGTGCCAGCAGCCAGTGGGGGGGGGTGGACGACGAGCAGTACTTC
NA	15	TRBJ1-3	TRBV4-1	NA	CASSQRTGSGNTIYF	TGCGCCAGCAGCCAGCGAACAGGCTCTGGAAACACCATATATTTT
NA	16	TRBJ1-2	TRBV15	NA	CATSRDKMDFDYGYTF	TGTGCCACCAGCAGAGATAAAATGGATTTTGACTATGGCTACACCTTC
NA	15	TRBJ1-1	TRBV4-1	once	CASSHTGTKNTEAFF	TGCGCCAGCAGCCATACCGGGACAAAGAACACTGAAGCTTTCTTT
NA	11	TRBJ2-3	TRBV29-1	NA	CSVESTDTQYF	TGCAGCGTTGAGTCGACAGATACGCAGTATTTT
TRBD2	14	TRBJ2-3	TRBV18	once	CASSPTSGSDTQYF	TGTGCCAGCTCACCAACTAGCGGGAGTGATACGCAGTATTTT
NA	11	TRBJ1-3	TRBV6-5	NA	CASDSGNTIYF	TGTGCCAGCGACTCTGGAAACACCATATATTTT
TRBD2	13	TRBJ2-1	TRBV7-2	medium-sized	CASGGLADNEQFF	TGTGCCTCGGGGGGGCTAGCGGACAATGAGCAGTTCTTC
NA	14	TRBJ1-1	TRBV4-1	NA	CASSQASGNTEAFF	TGCGCCAGCAGCCAAGCGTCGGGAAACACTGAAGCTTTCTTT
TRBD1	15	TRBJ2-7	TRBV11-2	NA	CASSSTRDRGREQYF	TGTGCCAGCAGCTCCACCCGGGACAGGGGGAGGGAGCAGTACTTC
NA	17	TRBJ2-7	TRBV21-1	NA	CASSNRGGASGNYEQYF	TGTGCCAGCAGCAATAGGGGGGGCGCTAGCGGGAACTACGAGCAGTACTTC
TRBD1	16	TRBJ1-5	TRBV10-3	NA	CAIGDSPPNSNQPQHF	TGTGCCATCGGGGACAGCCCTCCTAATAGCAATCAGCCCCAGCATTTT
TRBD2	15	TRBJ2-3	TRBV7-3	NA	CASSLTAGAIAAQYF	TGTGCCAGCAGCTTAACTGCGGGAGCAATAGCGGCGCAGTATTTT
TRBD1	15	TRBJ1-3	TRBV28	NA	CASKGTGGFGNTIYF	TGTGCCAGCAAGGGGACAGGGGGTTTTGGAAACACCATATATTTT
NA	13	TRBJ2-5	TRBV28	NA	CASSHRTEETQYF	TGTGCCAGCAGTCACCGGACAGAAGAGACCCAGTACTTC
NA	11	TRBJ2-2	TRBV5-1	NA	CASSSGGELFF	TGCGCCAGCAGCTCCGGCGGGGAGCTGTTTTTT
NA	17	TRBJ1-4	TRBV6-1	NA	CASSEADLRGWGEKLFF	TGTGCCAGCAGTGAAGCCGATCTCAGGGGATGGGGTGAAAAACTGTTTTTT
TRBD1	14	TRBJ2-7	TRBV18	NA	CASSSPGTAYEQYF	TGTGCCAGCTCATCCCCCGGGACAGCTTACGAGCAGTACTTC
TRBD1	15	TRBJ1-4	TRBV28	NA	CASSLGQGANEKLFF	TGTGCCAGCAGTTTAGGGCAGGGGGCAAATGAAAAACTGTTTTTT
NA	15	TRBJ1-2	TRBV10-3	NA	CAISESRDNNYGYTF	TGTGCCATCAGTGAGTCGAGGGACAACAACTATGGCTACACCTTC
NA	15	TRBJ2-2	TRBV6-6	NA	CASTGRAGNTGELFF	TGTGCCAGCACCGGCAGGGCCGGGAACACCGGGGAGCTGTTTTTT
NA	12	TRBJ1-2	TRBV7-2	NA	CASSFYNSLYTF	TGTGCCAGCAGCTTTTACAACAGCCTCTACACCTTC
NA	12	TRBJ2-7	TRBV28	NA	CASSGYSYEQYF	TGTGCCAGCAGTGGGTACTCCTACGAGCAGTACTTC
TRBD1	17	TRBJ1-1	TRBV4-1	NA	CASSQDRRGHVNTEAFF	TGCGCCAGCAGCCAAGATCGGAGGGGGCACGTGAACACTGAAGCTTTCTTT
NA	12	TRBJ2-1	TRBV15	NA	CATTSAGYEQFF	TGTGCCACCACCTCGGCGGGGTATGAGCAGTTCTTC
NA	12	TRBJ2-7	TRBV29-1	NA	CSAFGPRPEQYF	TGCAGCGCTTTCGGTCCTAGGCCCGAGCAGTACTTC
NA	16	TRBJ2-1	TRBV7-9	NA	CASSFPEYVSYNEQFF	TGTGCCAGCAGCTTTCCGGAATACGTCTCCTACAATGAGCAGTTCTTC
TRBD2	18	TRBJ2-2	TRBV7-6	NA	CASSLGLAGGGNTGELFF	TGTGCCAGCAGCTTAGGGCTAGCGGGAGGTGGGAACACCGGGGAGCTGTTTTTT